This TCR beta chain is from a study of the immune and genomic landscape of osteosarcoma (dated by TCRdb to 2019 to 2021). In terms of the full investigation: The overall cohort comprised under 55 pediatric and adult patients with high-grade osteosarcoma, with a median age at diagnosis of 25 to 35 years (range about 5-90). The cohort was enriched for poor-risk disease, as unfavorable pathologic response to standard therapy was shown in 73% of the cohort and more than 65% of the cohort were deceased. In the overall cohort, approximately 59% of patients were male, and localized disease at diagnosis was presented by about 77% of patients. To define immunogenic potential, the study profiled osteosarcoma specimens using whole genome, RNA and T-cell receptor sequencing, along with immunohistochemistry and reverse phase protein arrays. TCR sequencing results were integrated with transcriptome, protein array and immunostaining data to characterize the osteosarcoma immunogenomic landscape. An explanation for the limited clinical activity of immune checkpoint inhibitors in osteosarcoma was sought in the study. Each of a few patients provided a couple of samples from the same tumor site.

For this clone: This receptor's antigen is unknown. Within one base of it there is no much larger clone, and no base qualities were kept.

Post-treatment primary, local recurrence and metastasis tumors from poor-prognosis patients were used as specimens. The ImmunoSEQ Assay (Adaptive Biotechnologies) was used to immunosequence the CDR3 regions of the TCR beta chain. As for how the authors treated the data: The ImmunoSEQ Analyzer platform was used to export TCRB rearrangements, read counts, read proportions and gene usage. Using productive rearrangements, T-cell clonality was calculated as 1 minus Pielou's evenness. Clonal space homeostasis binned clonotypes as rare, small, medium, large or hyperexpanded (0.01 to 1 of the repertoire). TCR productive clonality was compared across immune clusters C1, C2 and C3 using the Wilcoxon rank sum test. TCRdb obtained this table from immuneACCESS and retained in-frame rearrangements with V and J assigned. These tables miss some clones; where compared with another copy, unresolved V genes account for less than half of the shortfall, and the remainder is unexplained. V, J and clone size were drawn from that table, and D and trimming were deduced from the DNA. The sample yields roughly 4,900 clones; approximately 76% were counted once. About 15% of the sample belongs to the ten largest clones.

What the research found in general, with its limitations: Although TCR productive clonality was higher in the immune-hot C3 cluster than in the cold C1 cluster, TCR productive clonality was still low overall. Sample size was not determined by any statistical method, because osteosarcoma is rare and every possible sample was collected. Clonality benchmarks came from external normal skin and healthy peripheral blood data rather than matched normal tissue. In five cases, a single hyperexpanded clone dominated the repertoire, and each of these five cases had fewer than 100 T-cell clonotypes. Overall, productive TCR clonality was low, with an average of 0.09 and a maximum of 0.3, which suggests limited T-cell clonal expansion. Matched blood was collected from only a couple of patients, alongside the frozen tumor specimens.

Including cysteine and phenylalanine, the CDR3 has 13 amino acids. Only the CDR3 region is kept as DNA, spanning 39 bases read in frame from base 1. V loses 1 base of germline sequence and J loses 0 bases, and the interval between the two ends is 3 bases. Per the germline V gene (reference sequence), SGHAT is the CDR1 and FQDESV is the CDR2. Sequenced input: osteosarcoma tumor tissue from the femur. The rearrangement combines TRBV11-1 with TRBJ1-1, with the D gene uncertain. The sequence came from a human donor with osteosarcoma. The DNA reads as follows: TGTGCCAGCAGCTTAGAACTGAACACTGAAGCTTTCTTT. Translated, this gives CASSLELNTEAFF.